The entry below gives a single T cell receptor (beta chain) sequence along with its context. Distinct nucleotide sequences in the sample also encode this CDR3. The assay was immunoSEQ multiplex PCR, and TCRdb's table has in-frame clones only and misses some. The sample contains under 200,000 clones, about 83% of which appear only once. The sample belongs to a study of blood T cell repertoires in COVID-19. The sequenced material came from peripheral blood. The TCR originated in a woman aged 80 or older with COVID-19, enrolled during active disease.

The CDR3 loop reads CASSRTSGMYEQYF. CDR3 coding DNA: TGCGCCAGCAGCCGGACTAGCGGTATGTACGAGCAGTACTTC. V is TRBV5-1 and J is TRBJ2-7, with 10 positions matching TRBD2. The germline V gene has CDR1 SGHRS and CDR2 YFSETQ. V lost 4 bases to trimming and J lost 4 bases; unmatched junction nucleotides: 5. CDR3 length equals 14 residues.